This TCR beta chain is from a study of PD-1 blockade in classical Hodgkin lymphoma (TCRdb year 2020). In the study overall: Nivolumab dosing was 3 mg/kg intravenously every 2 weeks, continuing until either disease progression or unacceptable toxicity. The study used CyTOF and TCR beta sequencing to define a peripheral blood immune signature of response to PD-1 blockade in classical Hodgkin lymphoma. Here is what the overall study found, with its caveats: By C4D1, a significant rise was seen in CD4+ TCR diversity but not in CD8+ TCR diversity (p=0.0027 vs p=0.16), and the rise was most apparent among complete responders (p=0.02). Lower diversity was observed in patients in whom nivolumab was started less than 1 year after ASCT, and these patients were excluded from later analyses so that confounding by immune reconstitution would be avoided. Trial patients with a complete response had baseline diversity similar to that of newly diagnosed patients, while partial responders and progressors had significantly lower diversity. Baseline TCR diversity was reported as lower in newly diagnosed patients than in healthy donors, and lower still in relapsed/refractory patients. The study covered only a single clinical trial cohort, and the causes of the repertoire differences, possibly disease activity or prior therapy, were still not defined.

The meaning of the sample's time point label: cycle 4 day 1 (C4D1), after 5 to 7 weeks of nivolumab. All trial patients had relapsed after autologous stem cell transplantation, with cohorts A, B and C differing in prior brentuximab vedotin exposure. A Miltenyi CD4+ T cell isolation kit was used for magnetic negative selection to purify CD4+ T cells from thawed PBMCs. A total of under 70 patients with relapsed/refractory classical Hodgkin lymphoma made up the trial cohort, and each patient's best overall response was complete response, partial response or progressive disease. Trial patients were treated with single-agent nivolumab in the multi-cohort phase II CheckMate 205 trial. An independent review committee assessed best overall response using the 2007 International Working Group response criteria. Trial PBMCs were obtained immediately prior to nivolumab initiation (C1D1) and on therapy at cycle 2 day 1 and cycle 4 day 1. After peripheral blood was drawn into 8 mL Vacutainer Cell Preparation Tubes, PBMCs were isolated by centrifugation and then cryopreserved. Purified CD4+ and CD8+ fractions were prepared only for cases where an additional PBMC sample was available. On LS columns in a quadroMACS separator, the magnetically labelled cells were depleted, and the flow-through was collected as the purified fraction.

As to this clone: Its cognate antigen has yet to be identified. Base qualities were left out, and no much larger clone turns up one base away.

The V end gives up 11 bases and the J end 5 bases, leaving 8 bases in the junction not matched to a gene. CDR1 is given as MDHEN and CDR2 as SYDVKM, both from the germline V gene. The CDR3 goes from the cysteine to the phenylalanine over 13 residues. The only DNA kept is the CDR3, 39 bases in frame from the first base. The Qiagen DNeasy kit was used to extract genomic DNA both from unsorted PBMCs and from the negatively selected CD4+ and CD8+ fractions. TCR beta CDR3 regions were subjected to amplification by immunoSEQ multiplex PCR with primers that anneal to V and J segments. Amplification bias was minimized using a synthetic immune receptor repertoire, and residual bias was removed computationally after sequencing. Under the source paper's analysis protocol: Repertoire diversity was quantified as the Shannon entropy index using custom Python scripts. Unsorted, CD4+ and CD8+ repertoires were analyzed separately, except in combined analyses where CD4+ and CD8+ sequences were merged in silico. A clone counted as expanded when the clone's frequency after treatment rose at least 2-fold relative to C1D1, and clones undetected at baseline were given a pseudocount of 0.5. Singleton clones were defined as clones with 0 or 1 copy at C1D1, and non-singleton clones were defined as clones with 2 or more copies. By matching protein sequences in sorted samples from the same patient, clones expanded in unsorted samples were annotated as CD4+, CD8+ or unknown. Wilcoxon tests were applied to paired samples to test diversity changes from C1D1 to C4D1. Imported from immuneACCESS, the table was reduced by TCRdb to in-frame sequences with V and J called. These copies leave out some clones; in studies compared against another copy, an unresolved V gene accounts for under half, and the cause of the remainder is not known. V and J calls and clone size are those listed in that table; D and trimming were worked out from the DNA. This sample has 25,000 to 35,000 clones in its table, and roughly 80% of those were observed once. The top ten clonotypes cover over 0.8% of the sample.

The material sequenced was CD4+ T cells from blood, taken before the fourth cycle of nivolumab. The sequence was collected from a human donor with classical Hodgkin lymphoma. The chain uses TRBV28 and TRBJ1-1; 10 central bases correspond to TRBD1. The DNA sequence is given as TGTGCCTGCCGCGGGACAGGGGAAACTGAAGCTTTCTTT. Its protein product is CACRGTGETEAFF.